This T cell receptor (beta chain) was observed in a study of blood T cells in healthy people across ages. Study as a whole: Researchers report that template switching captured about one barcoded beta molecule per two T cells.

The study's findings and limits: Diversity of TCR beta per million T cells declined in a roughly linear way with age. Estimates based on one million T cells were treated as lower bounds.

A J-beta primer mix and a sample-barcoded 5' primer were used in a second PCR of about 7 to 11 cycles. From the 5' RACE reads, TCRdb called clonotypes with MiXCR, one entry per CDR3 protein. The data contain about 1.4 million distinct CDR3 sequences, 55% to 75% of them singletons. Note on this clonotype: What it binds is unknown.

Germline assignment: CDR1 SNHLY and CDR2 FYNNEI. Trimming at V came to 10 bases and at J to 1 base, leaving 7 bases not matched to a gene. This CDR3 region has 17 residues. The chain carries TRBV2 and TRBJ2-1; 16 positions match TRBD2. Input material: blood. This sequence originates from a man aged 18 to 29 in good health. The CDR3: CANPGLAGGQSYNEQFF. The CDR3 DNA follows: TGTGCCAACCCGGGACTAGCGGGGGGGCAATCCTACAATGAGCAGTTCTTC.